Reported below is one T cell receptor (beta chain). Its cognate antigen has yet to be identified. No base qualities exist here, and no much larger clone lies one base off it. This record comes from a study of blood T cell repertoires in COVID-19 (dated by TCRdb to between 2020 and 2021). Describing the broader study: Samples from collaborators originated in the United States, Italy and Spain and spanned both the acute and convalescent phases of COVID-19. Nearly every sample came with metadata listing a de-identified subject ID, COVID-19 status, age in years and sex. The prospective study material was composed of cDNA or gDNA derived from T cells, B-cell-depleted T cells, or PBMCs. Subjects who had been exposed to COVID-19, were actively infected with it, or had recovered from it provided the deeply sampled blood TCRbeta repertoires that made up the dataset. The samples were drawn from the first 160 participants of the ongoing ImmuneRACE study and from over 950 subjects provided by 6 global collaborators. HLA class I and class II types, where available, came from metadata supplied by the sample provider rather than from assay-based typing. The repertoires were released in a freely available public database intended as a resource for research on the immune response to SARS-CoV-2. General findings and caveats noted by the study authors: The amount of clinical and demographic metadata varied by source and participant and was provided uncurated.

Collaborating institutions collected whole blood in K2EDTA tubes following their own protocols. Collaborator samples were shipped for TCRbeta analysis as frozen whole blood, isolated PBMCs, or DNA extracted from either sample type. TCRbeta CDR3 regions were amplified from genomic DNA by means of the immunoSEQ Assay, a bias-controlled multiplex PCR. In the paper's pipeline: Nucleated cell counts per sample were estimated from amplification of reference gene primers within the assay. To quantify the absolute abundance of each unique TCRbeta CDR3 rearrangement, sequence reads were collapsed and filtered. For each sample, productive Simpson clonality was calculated as the square root of Simpson's diversity index over productive rearrangements. Held by TCRdb, this immuneACCESS table contains in-frame sequences only and omits some clones. Under half of the omission traces to an unresolved V gene where checked; the cause of the rest is unknown. That table furnishes V, J and clone size, whereas the DNA furnished D and trimming. For this sample the table gives approximately 94,000 clones, of which around 88% were detected only once. The ten largest clones capture 5% of the sample.

The sequence came from a human donor in a cohort sampled during active COVID-19. Sequenced sample: peripheral blood.

The DNA sequence reads TGCAGCGCTCGACAGGGGGGAGGCTACGAGCAGTACTTC. Its protein product is CSARQGGGYEQYF. The chain is assembled from TRBV29-1 and TRBJ2-7; 9 central bases correspond to TRBD1. CDR1 SQVTM and CDR2 ANQGSEA were looked up in the germline V gene. The CDR3 sequence holds 13 residues, the cysteine and phenylalanine included. The sequence is cut down to CDR3 DNA, 39 bases in frame from base 1. Trimming accounts for 7 bases at V and 3 bases at J, while the number of junction bases matched to no gene is 7.